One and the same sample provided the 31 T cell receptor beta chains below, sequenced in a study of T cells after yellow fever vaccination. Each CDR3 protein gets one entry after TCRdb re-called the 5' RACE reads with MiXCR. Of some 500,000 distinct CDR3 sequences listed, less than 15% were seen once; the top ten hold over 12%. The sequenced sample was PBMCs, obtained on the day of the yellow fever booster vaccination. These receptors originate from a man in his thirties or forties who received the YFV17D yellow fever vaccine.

CDR3 protein: CASSFRGDYEQYF. DNA for the CDR3: TGTGCCAGCAGCTTCCGCGGGGACTACGAGCAGTACTTC. The chain has TRBV7-2 and TRBJ2-7; D may be TRBD2 (6 bases). The germline V gene encodes CDR1 SGHTA and CDR2 FQGNSA. Trimming took off 3 bases at V and 3 bases at J, with 9 bases between the two ends. The CDR3 length is 13 residues. Together with reference TRBV7-2 and TRBJ2-7, the CDR3 gives the full variable domain: GAGVSQSPSNKVTEKGKDVELRCDPISGHTALYWYRQSLGQGLEFLIYFQGNSAPDKSGLPSDRFSAERTGGSVSTLTIQRTQQEDSAVYLCASSFRGDYEQYFGPGTRLTVT.

CDR3 DNA: TGTGCCATCAGTGAGGGATACAGTCCCAATCAGCCCCAGCATTTT. Protein product: CAISEGYSPNQPQHF. The chain joins TRBV10-3 to TRBJ1-5; D gene ambiguous. The germline V gene has CDR1 ENHRY and CDR2 SYGVKD. The germline V and J ends were trimmed by 2 bases and 3 bases, with 11 bases remaining between them. The CDR3 covers 15 residues.

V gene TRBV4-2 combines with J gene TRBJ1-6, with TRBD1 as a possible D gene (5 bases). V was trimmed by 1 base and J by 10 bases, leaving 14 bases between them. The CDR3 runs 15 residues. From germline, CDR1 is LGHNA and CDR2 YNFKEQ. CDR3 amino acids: CASSQGGGRGSPLHF. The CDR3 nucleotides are TGTGCCAGCAGCCAAGGGGGGGGAAGGGGATCACCCCTCCACTTT.

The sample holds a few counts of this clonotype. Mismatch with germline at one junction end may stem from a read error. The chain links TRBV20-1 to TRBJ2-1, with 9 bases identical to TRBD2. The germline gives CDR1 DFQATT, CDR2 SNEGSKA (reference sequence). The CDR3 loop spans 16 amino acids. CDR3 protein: CCARDKAGGPYNEQFF. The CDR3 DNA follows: TGCTGTGCTAGAGATAAGGCGGGAGGGCCTTACAATGAGCAGTTCTTC.

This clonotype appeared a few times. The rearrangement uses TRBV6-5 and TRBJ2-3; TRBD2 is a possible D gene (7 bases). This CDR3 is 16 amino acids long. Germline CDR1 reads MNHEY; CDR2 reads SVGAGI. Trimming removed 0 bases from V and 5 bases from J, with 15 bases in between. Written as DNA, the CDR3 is TGTGCCAGCAGTTACTCGACTTTAGGGGGGGAAGATACGCAGTATTTT. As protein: CASSYSTLGGEDTQYF.

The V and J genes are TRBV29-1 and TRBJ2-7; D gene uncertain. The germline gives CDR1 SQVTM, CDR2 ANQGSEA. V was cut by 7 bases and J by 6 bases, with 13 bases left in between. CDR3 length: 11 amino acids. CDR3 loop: CSALESLEQYF. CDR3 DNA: TGCAGCGCCCTTGAGAGTCTCGAGCAGTACTTC.

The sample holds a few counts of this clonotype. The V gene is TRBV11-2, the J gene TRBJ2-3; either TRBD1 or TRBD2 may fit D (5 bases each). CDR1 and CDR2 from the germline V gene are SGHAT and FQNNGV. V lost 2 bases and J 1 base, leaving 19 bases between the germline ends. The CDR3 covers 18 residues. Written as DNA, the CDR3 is TGTGCCAGCAGCTTAAGAGGGACGGGGCGGAGAGGCACAGATACGCAGTATTTT. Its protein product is CASSLRGTGRRGTDTQYF.

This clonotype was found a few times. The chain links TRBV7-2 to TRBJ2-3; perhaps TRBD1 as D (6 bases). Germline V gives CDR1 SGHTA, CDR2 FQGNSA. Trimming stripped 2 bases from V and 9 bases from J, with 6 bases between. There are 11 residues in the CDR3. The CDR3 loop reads CASSLTGTQYF. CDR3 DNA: TGTGCCAGCAGCTTAACAGGGACGCAGTATTTT.

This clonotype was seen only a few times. The CDR3 spells CSGNVAGSNEQFF. The CDR3 coding sequence is TGCAGTGGCAATGTTGCGGGGAGCAATGAGCAGTTCTTC. The rearrangement uses TRBV20-1 and TRBJ2-1; weak D call: TRBD2 (6 bases). Trimming pared 7 bases from V and 6 bases from J, leaving 16 bases between. CDR1 DFQATT and CDR2 SNEGSKA come from the germline V gene (reference sequence). The CDR3 consists of 13 residues.

The CDR3, as DNA: TGCAGTGCTAGAGTCCGGGATGACTATGAGCAGTTCTTC. Translated, it gives CSARVRDDYEQFF. V is TRBV20-1 and J is TRBJ2-1; the D gene is possibly TRBD2 (5 bases). V lost 1 base, J lost 8 bases, and 12 bases lay in between. In germline, CDR1 is DFQATT, CDR2 SNEGSKA (reference sequence). The CDR3 contains 13 residues.

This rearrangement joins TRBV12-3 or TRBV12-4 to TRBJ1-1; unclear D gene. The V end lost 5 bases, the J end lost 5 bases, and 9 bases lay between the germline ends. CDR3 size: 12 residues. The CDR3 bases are TGTGCCAGCAGTCGTGAGCTTACTGAAGCTTTCTTT. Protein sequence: CASSRELTEAFF.

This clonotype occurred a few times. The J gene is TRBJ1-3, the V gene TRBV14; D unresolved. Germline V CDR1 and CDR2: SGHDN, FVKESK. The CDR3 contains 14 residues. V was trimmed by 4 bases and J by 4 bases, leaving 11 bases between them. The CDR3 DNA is TGTGCCAGCAGCCTGAGCTCGGGAGGAAACACCATATATTTT. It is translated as CASSLSSGGNTIYF. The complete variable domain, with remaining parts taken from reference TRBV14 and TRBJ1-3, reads EAGVTQFPSHSVIEKGQTVTLRCDPISGHDNLYWYRRVMGKEIKFLLHFVKESKQDESGMPNNRFLAERTGGTYSTLKVQPAELEDSGVYFCASSLSSGGNTIYFGEGSWLTVV.

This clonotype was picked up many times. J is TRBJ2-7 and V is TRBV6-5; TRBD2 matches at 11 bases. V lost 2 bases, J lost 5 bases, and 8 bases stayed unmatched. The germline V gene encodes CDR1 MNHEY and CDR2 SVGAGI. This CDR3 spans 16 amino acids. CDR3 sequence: CASSYLQPLAGDEQYF. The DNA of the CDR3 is TGTGCCAGCAGTTACCTGCAACCACTAGCGGGAGACGAGCAGTACTTC.

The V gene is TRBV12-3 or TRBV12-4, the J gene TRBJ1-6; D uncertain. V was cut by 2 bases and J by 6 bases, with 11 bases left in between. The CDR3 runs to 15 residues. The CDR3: CASSLTGKINSPLHF. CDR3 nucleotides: TGTGCCAGCAGTTTAACTGGGAAAATTAATTCACCCCTCCACTTT.

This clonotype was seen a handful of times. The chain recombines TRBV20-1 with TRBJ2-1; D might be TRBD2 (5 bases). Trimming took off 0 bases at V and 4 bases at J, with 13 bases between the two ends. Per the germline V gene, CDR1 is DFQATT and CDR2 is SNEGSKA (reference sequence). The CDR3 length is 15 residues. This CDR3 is CSARDNRGSYNEQFF. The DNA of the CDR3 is TGCAGTGCTAGAGATAACCGAGGGTCATACAATGAGCAGTTCTTC.

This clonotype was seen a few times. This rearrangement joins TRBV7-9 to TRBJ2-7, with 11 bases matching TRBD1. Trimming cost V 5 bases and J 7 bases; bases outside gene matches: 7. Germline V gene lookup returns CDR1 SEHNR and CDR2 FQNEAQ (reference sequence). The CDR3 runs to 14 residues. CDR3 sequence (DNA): TGTGCCAGCAGCCGTAGGACAGGGGGCTTTGAGCAGTACTTC. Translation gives CASSRRTGGFEQYF. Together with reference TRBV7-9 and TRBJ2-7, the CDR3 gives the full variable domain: DTGVSQNPRHKITKRGQNVTFRCDPISEHNRLYWYRQTLGQGPEFLTYFQNEAQLEKSRLLSDRFSAERPKGSFSTLEIQRTEQGDSAMYLCASSRRTGGFEQYFGPGTRLTVT.

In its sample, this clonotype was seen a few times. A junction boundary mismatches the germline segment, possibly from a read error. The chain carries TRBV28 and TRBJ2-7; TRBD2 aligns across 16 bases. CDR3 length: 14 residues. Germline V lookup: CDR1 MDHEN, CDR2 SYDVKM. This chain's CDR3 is CASTLGLAGGVRNF. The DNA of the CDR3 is TGTGCCAGCACCCTGGGACTAGCGGGAGGGGTAAGGAACTTC.

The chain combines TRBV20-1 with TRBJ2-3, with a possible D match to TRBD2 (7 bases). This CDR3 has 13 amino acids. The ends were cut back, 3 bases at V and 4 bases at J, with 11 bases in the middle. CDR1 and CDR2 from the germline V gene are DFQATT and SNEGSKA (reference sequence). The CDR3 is CSARRGRADTQYF. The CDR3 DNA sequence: TGCAGTGCTAGGAGGGGGAGGGCAGATACGCAGTATTTT.

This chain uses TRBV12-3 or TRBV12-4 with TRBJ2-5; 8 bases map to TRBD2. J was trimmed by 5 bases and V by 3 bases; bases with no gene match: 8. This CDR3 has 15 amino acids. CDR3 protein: CASSFGREGWETQYF. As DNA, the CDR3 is TGTGCCAGCAGTTTTGGACGGGAGGGGTGGGAGACCCAGTACTTC.

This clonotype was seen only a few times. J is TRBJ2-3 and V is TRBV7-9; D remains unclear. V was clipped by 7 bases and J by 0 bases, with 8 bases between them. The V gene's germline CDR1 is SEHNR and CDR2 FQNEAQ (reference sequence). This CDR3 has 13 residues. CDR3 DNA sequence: TGTGCCAGCACGCGGTTTAGCACAGATACGCAGTATTTT. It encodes CASTRFSTDTQYF.

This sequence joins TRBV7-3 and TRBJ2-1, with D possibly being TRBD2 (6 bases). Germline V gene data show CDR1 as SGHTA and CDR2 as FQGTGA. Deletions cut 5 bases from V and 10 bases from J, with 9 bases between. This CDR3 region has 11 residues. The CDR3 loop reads CASSTGAEQFF. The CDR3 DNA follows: TGTGCCAGCAGCACGGGAGCAGAGCAGTTCTTC.

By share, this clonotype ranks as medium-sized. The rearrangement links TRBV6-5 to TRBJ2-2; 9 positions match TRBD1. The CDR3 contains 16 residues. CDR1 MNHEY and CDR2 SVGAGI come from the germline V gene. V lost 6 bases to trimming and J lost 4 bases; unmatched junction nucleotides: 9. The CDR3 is CASSSGTGSPTGELFF. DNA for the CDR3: TGTGCCAGCAGCTCCGGGACAGGGAGCCCCACCGGGGAGCTGTTTTTT.

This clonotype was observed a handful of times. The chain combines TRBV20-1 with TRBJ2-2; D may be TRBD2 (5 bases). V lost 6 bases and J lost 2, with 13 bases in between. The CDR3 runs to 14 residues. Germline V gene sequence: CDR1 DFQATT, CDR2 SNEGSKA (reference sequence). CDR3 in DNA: TGCAGTGCGGGAGTGGGCACCAACACCGGGGAGCTGTTTTTT. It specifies CSAGVGTNTGELFF.

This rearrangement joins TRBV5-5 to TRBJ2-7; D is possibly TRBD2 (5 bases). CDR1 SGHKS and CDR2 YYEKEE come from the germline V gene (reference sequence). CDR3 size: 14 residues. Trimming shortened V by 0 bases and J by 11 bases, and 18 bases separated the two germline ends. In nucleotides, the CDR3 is TGTGCCAGCAGCTTGGAGTCTAGCCATTCTCCTAAGTACTTC. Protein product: CASSLESSHSPKYF.

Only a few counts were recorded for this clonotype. The CDR3, as DNA: TGCGCCAGCAGCTTGGGAGCTGCCAGGGCGAACACTGAAGCTTTCTTT. It translates to CASSLGAARANTEAFF. The genes are TRBV5-1 and TRBJ1-1, with TRBD1 as a possible D gene (5 bases). The CDR3 sequence is 16 residues long. V was cut by 0 bases and J by 1 base, with 13 bases left in between. Germline V gives CDR1 SGHRS, CDR2 YFSETQ.

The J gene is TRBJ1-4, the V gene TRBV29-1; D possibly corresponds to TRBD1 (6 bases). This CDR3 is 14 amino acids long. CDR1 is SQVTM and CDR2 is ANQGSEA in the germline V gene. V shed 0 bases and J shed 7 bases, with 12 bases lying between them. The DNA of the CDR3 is TGCAGCGTTGAAGATCGGGGGCTCGGTGAAAAACTGTTTTTT. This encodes CSVEDRGLGEKLFF.

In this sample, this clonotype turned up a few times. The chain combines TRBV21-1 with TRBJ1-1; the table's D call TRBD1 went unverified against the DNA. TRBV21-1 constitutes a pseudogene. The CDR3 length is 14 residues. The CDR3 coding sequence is TGTGCCAGCAGCAAGAGCCAGGGACGCACTGAAGCTTTCTTT. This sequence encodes CASSKSQGRTEAFF.

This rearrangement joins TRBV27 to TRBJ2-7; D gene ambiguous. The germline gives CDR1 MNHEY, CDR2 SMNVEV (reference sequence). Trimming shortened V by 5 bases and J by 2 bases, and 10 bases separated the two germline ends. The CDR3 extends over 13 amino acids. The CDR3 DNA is TGTGCCAGCAGTGCCCGGGTGACCTACGAGCAGTACTTC. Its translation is CASSARVTYEQYF.

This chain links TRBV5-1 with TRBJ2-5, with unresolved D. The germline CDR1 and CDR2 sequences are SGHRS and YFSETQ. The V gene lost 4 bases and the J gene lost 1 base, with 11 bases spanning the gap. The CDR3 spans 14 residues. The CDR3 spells CASSLGFVQETQYF. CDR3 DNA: TGCGCCAGCAGCCTAGGATTTGTCCAAGAGACCCAGTACTTC.

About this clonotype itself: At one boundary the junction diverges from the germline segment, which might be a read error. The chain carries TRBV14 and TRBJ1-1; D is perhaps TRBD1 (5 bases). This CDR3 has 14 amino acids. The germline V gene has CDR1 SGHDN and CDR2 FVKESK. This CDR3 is CASQGSGWNTEDFF. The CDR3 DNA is TGTGCCAGCCAGGGTTCGGGGTGGAACACTGAAGATTTCTTT.

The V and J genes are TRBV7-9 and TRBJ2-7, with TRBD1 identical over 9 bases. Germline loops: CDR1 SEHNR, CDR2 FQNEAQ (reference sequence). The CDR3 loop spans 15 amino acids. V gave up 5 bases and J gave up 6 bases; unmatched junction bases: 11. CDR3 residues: CASSGRDRVRGEQYF. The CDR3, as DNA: TGTGCCAGCAGCGGGCGGGACAGGGTAAGAGGCGAGCAGTACTTC.